One sample yielded the 9 T cell receptor beta chains listed below, sequenced in a study of identical twins. TCRdb redid the calling of the 5' RACE reads with MiXCR, one entry per CDR3 protein. The data hold about 700,000 distinct CDR3 sequences, with under 9% observed a single time. The sample also formed part of further work on yellow fever vaccine responses in identical twins.

Sequenced material: PBMCs. These receptors all come from a woman aged 18-30 years in good health.

The rearrangement links TRBV6-5 to TRBJ2-2, with a tentative D call TRBD2 (5 bases). The CDR3 totals 15 residues. Germline-derived CDR1 and CDR2 are MNHEY and SVGAGI. V lost 3 bases and J 4 bases, leaving 12 bases between the germline ends. The CDR3 DNA reads as TGTGCCAGCAGTTATGACTACGAGGGCACCGGGGAGCTGTTTTTT. Protein sequence: CASSYDYEGTGELFF.

This clonotype was picked up many times. The V gene is TRBV6-6, the J gene TRBJ1-5; D unresolved. The CDR3 runs 12 residues. CDR1 and CDR2 from the germline V gene are MNHNY and SVGAGI (reference sequence). V lost 8 bases and J lost 2, with 7 bases in between. The CDR3 spells CASGAGNQPQHF. The CDR3 coding sequence is TGTGCCAGCGGTGCCGGCAATCAGCCCCAGCATTTT.

CDR3 DNA: TGTGCCAGCAGCCAATACGACATGCCCCAGGAGACCCAGTACTTC. Its translation: CASSQYDMPQETQYF. The chain employs TRBV16 and TRBJ2-5; no clear D gene. In germline, CDR1 is KGHSY, CDR2 FQNENV. V was trimmed by 1 base and J by 5 bases, leaving 14 bases between them. The CDR3 has 15 amino acids. Using reference TRBV16 and TRBJ2-5 for the parts outside the CDR3, the full variable domain is GEEVAQTPKHLVRGEGQKAKLYCAPIKGHSYVFWYQQVLKNEFKFLISFQNENVFDETGMPKERFSAKCLPNSPCSLEIQATKLEDSAVYFCASSQYDMPQETQYFGPGTRLLVL.

A few counts support this clonotype. V usage is TRBV9 and J usage is TRBJ2-7; TRBD2 matches at 9 bases. This CDR3 spans 16 amino acids. Germline CDR1 SGDLS, CDR2 YYNGEE. The ends lost 1 base at V and 3 bases at J; junction bases unmatched: 8. The DNA for the CDR3 is TGTGCCAGCAGCGTACTACAGGGACTAGCACTCTACGAGCAGTACTTC. This gives the protein CASSVLQGLALYEQYF.

This clonotype was counted many times. The CDR3: CASSLESQLNTEAFF. The CDR3, as DNA: TGTGCCAGCAGCTTAGAAAGTCAGCTGAACACTGAAGCTTTCTTT. V is TRBV11-2 and J is TRBJ1-1, with unresolved D. Germline V lookup: CDR1 SGHAT, CDR2 FQNNGV. V dropped 0 bases and J dropped 0 bases, with 8 bases sitting between them. The CDR3 consists of 15 residues. Looking up the rest from reference TRBV11-2 and TRBJ1-1 gives the full variable domain: EAGVAQSPRYKIIEKRQSVAFWCNPISGHATLYWYQQILGQGPKLLIQFQNNGVVDDSQLPKDRFSAERLKGVDSTLKIQPAKLEDSAVYLCASSLESQLNTEAFFGQGTRLTVV.

This clonotype occurred many times. The CDR3 here is CASSTYEQYF. The CDR3 bases are TGTGCCAGCTCTACCTACGAGCAGTACTTC. This chain connects TRBV28 to TRBJ2-7; D gene unclear. The V gene lost 8 bases and the J gene lost 2 bases, with 4 bases spanning the gap. The CDR3 is 10 residues long. Germline loops: CDR1 MDHEN, CDR2 SYDVKM.

This clonotype was picked up many times. V usage is TRBV29-1 and J usage is TRBJ2-7; 9 positions match TRBD2. Germline CDR1 reads SQVTM; CDR2 reads ANQGSEA. J lost 1 base, V lost 6 bases, and 7 bases had no gene match. This CDR3 region has 14 residues. CDR3 bases: TGCAGCGTAGTGACTAGCGGTTCATCCTACGAGCAGTACTTC. It encodes CSVVTSGSSYEQYF.

This clonotype occurred a few times. The rearrangement links TRBV20-1 to TRBJ1-6, with TRBD1 matching 9 bases. Germline V gene data show CDR1 as DFQATT and CDR2 as SNEGSKA (reference sequence). J gave up 10 bases and V 5 bases, and 9 bases lay outside the gene matches. This CDR3 is 14 amino acids long. CDR3 DNA sequence: TGCAGTGCTCGAACCCGGACAGGGGACTCACCCCTCCACTTT. Its translation: CSARTRTGDSPLHF.

V is TRBV20-1 and J is TRBJ2-7; the D gene is possibly TRBD1 (6 bases). CDR1 and CDR2 from the germline V gene are DFQATT and SNEGSKA (reference sequence). Trimming took off 5 bases at V and 2 bases at J, with 16 bases between the two ends. CDR3 length: 14 amino acids. The CDR3 bases are TGCAGTGCTGCCCGGGTTAGGGGGACCTACGAGCAGTACTTC. This sequence encodes CSAARVRGTYEQYF.